This TCR beta chain was obtained from a study of blood T cells in healthy people across ages (dated by TCRdb to the mid-2010s). Context from the whole study: In model experiments, roughly one uniquely barcoded TCR beta cDNA molecule per two T cells was captured by template switching. To track age-related changes in TCR beta repertoire diversity, the study relied on deep sequencing normalized with unique cDNA molecular identifiers. Four age groups were formed from the donors: young (average roughly 16 years), middle-aged (approximately 42), aged (62) and long-lived (approximately 78). To avoid experimental bias, donors of different ages were randomly spread across the sequencing lanes. Two additional independent replicas of 1 million unique cDNA reads from the same blood draw were analyzed for two donors (one aged 18 to 30 and one aged 80 or older).

The paper as a whole reports these results and caveats: Compared with the aged group, more naive CD4+ T cells, fewer expanded clones and increased TCR diversity were shown by the long-lived group, suggesting age selection. Bulk unsorted PBMC profiling prevented conclusive comparison of naive and antigen-experienced compartments. Donor CMV infection status was unknown, potentially confounding age-related changes in expanded clonotypes. Estimates of total diversity based on one million sequenced T cells were considered lower bounds and underestimates. Observed TCR beta diversity per million T cells fell roughly linearly with age, and a significant reduction was already apparent by age around 40. There was a strong correlation between observed TCR beta diversity and the percentage of naive T cells measured by flow cytometry.

The donors were about 40 Caucasian individuals from Russia, aged roughly 6 to 95 years, who were systemically healthy. Each donor gave 9.5 to 10 milliliters of peripheral blood, drawn into EDTA-treated Vacutainer tubes. Ficoll-Paque density-gradient centrifugation was used to isolate PBMCs, with at least 7 million per sample. Total RNA was extracted from PBMCs with Trizol reagent, with at least 6 micrograms obtained per sample. The percentages of naive CD45RAhigh/CD27high T cells were determined by flow cytometry on a PBMC aliquot from every donor. This clonotype came up a few times. Its antigen has not been determined. No much larger clone is present one base from it, and per-base qualities are unavailable. Library creation used 5' RACE. The instrument given in TCRdb is Illumina HiSeq 2500. A second PCR of 7 to 11 cycles was performed with a sample-barcoded 5' primer and a J-beta primer mix. A template-switch 5' adaptor carrying 12 random nucleotides introduced a unique molecular identifier onto each TCR beta cDNA molecule. Each sample yielded at least 2.5 million CDR3-containing paired-end reads. First-strand cDNA synthesis was performed from all RNA using the Mint cDNA synthesis kit, with priming by a TRBC-specific oligonucleotide. After uracil-DNA glycosylase treatment, a first 18-cycle PCR used universal primers M1SS and BC2_uni_R on all cDNA. The authors' pipeline ran thus. For normalization, 1 million high-quality reads, each with a distinct molecular identifier, were randomly selected from each sample. Instead of being binned into consensus sequences, reads that shared molecular identifiers were thrown out. CDR3 identification, clonotype clustering and error correction used MiTCR with a Q25 quality threshold and the strictest error-elimination algorithm. A nonparametric unseen species model with Euler transformation was used to estimate lower-bound total TCR beta diversity. Starting from the raw public reads, TCRdb applied fastp trimming at Q25, assembled clones with MiXCR and retained in-frame beta chains. All rows with the same CDR3 protein become a single entry with the most common DNA and genes. The V and J calls follow TCRdb's processing rather than the paper's. This sample lists about 1,500,000 distinct CDR3 sequences; 28% were detected once. Roughly 8% of the sample is taken by the ten largest.

The CDR3 covers 18 residues, taking in both the cysteine and the phenylalanine. Only the CDR3 portion is preserved as DNA: 54 bases, with reading frame beginning at the first base. Trimming at the junction amounts to 0 bases on V and 7 bases on J, and the germline ends lie 21 bases apart. The germline V gene sets CDR1 to LGHNA and CDR2 to YSLEER. Recombination connected TRBV4-3 to TRBJ1-4; no D gene is confidently identified. This sequence was found in a woman aged 30 to 39 in good health. Sequencing was done on a sample of blood. The nucleotide sequence reads TGCGCCAGCAGCCAAGATTCGGGTGTAGGAGGGAAGAGTGAAAAACTGTTTTTT. Its product reads: CASSQDSGVGGKSEKLFF.